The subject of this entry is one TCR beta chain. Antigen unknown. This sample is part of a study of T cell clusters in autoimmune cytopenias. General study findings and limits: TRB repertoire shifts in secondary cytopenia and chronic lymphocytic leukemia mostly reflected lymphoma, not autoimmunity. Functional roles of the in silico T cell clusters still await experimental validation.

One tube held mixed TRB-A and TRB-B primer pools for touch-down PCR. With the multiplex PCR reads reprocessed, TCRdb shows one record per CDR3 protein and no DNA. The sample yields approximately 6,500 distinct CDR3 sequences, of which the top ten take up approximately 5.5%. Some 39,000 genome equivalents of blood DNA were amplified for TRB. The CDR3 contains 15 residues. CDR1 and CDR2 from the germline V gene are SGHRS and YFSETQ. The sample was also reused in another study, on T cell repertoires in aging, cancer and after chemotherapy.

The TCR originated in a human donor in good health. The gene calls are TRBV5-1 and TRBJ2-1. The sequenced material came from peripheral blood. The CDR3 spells CASSLDGTSYNEQFF.